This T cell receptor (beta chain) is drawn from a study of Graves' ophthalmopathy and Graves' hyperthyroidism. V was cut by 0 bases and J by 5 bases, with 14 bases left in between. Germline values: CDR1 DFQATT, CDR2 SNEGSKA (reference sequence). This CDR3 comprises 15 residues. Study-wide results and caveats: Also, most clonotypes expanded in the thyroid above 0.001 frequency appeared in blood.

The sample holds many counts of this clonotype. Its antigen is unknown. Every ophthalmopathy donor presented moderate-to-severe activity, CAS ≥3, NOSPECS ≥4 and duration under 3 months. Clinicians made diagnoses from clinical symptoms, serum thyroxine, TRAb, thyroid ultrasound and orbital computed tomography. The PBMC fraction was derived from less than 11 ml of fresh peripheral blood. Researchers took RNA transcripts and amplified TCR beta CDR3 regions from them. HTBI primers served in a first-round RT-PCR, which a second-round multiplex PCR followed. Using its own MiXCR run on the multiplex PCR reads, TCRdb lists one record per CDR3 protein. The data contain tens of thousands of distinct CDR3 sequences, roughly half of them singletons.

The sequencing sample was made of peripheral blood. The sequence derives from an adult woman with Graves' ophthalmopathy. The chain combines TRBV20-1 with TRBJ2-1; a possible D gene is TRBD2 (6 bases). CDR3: CSARDKEGGHNEQFF. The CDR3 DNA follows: TGCAGTGCTAGAGATAAGGAGGGAGGCCACAATGAGCAGTTCTTC.